This is a list of T cell receptor beta chains from one sample in a study of T cells in lung cancer brain metastases. The repertoire was sequenced with immunoSEQ multiplex PCR; TCRdb's copy has only in-frame clones and lacks some. The sample holds 2,000 to 2,500 clones, around 93% seen once. The specimen sequenced was tumor tissue from the primary lung tumor. These receptors were obtained from a woman aged 25 to 39 with non-small cell lung cancer. CDR3s leave out the opening cysteine and the closing phenylalanine or tryptophan. Each record gives: CDR3 protein, V gene.

cdr3_aa: ASSQTEQQGAKQPQH; v_call: TRBV18
cdr3_aa: AWRTTVGEQF; v_call: TRBV30
cdr3_aa: ASRTGGSRGSYEQY; v_call: TRBV5-4
cdr3_aa: ASSGDFAGHQPQH; v_call: TRBV6-1
cdr3_aa: ASSEENSSYNEQF; v_call: TRBV6-1
cdr3_aa: ASSLRQGGADTQY; v_call: TRBV5-4
cdr3_aa: SVIHRGQDEQY; v_call: TRBV29-1
cdr3_aa: ASSQDLNQETQY; v_call: TRBV14
cdr3_aa: AWSDRDRGGNEQF; v_call: TRBV30
cdr3_aa: ASSFRDGAYEQY; v_call: TRBV5-8
cdr3_aa: ASSYGGAGRTRELF; v_call: TRBV6-5
cdr3_aa: ASSLFWGGEQY; v_call: TRBV27
cdr3_aa: ASSLGLGLDTQY; v_call: TRBV7-2
cdr3_aa: ASSPSGNSYNEQF; v_call: TRBV5-1
cdr3_aa: ASSPGEGGRTDTQY; v_call: TRBV7-9
cdr3_aa: SVAATNTEAF; v_call: TRBV29-1
cdr3_aa: ASSPSGGVTEAF; v_call: TRBV6-1
cdr3_aa: ASGTGGYEQY; v_call: TRBV7-9
cdr3_aa: ASRESGRGEQY; v_call: TRBV6-5
cdr3_aa: ASSQDGRESETQY; v_call: TRBV4-2
cdr3_aa: ASGKARGTSYEQY; v_call: TRBV12-5
cdr3_aa: ASSRGSTEAF; v_call: TRBV2
cdr3_aa: SAGRAGTQY; v_call: TRBV20-1
cdr3_aa: ASSPTDRTDEQF; v_call: TRBV5-5
cdr3_aa: ASSLAGAGGISNQPQH; v_call: TRBV7-2
cdr3_aa: ASSVSPSTEAF; v_call: TRBV9
cdr3_aa: ASRLSRGQETQY; v_call: TRBV12-2
cdr3_aa: SAGRGGTQY; v_call: TRBV20-1
cdr3_aa: ASGLLGSGYNEQF; v_call: TRBV12-5
cdr3_aa: ASSERQGLSEAF; v_call: TRBV2
cdr3_aa: ASSLSGVETQY; v_call: TRBV5-1
cdr3_aa: ASSPRRQASTEAF; v_call: TRBV27
cdr3_aa: ASSLDLLGYGYT; v_call: TRBV13
cdr3_aa: ASSLRGAGEKLF; v_call: TRBV7-9
cdr3_aa: ASSLAPNRVSEAF; v_call: TRBV7-9
cdr3_aa: ASSSLAGPADTQY; v_call: TRBV7-3
cdr3_aa: ASSSNEKLF; v_call: TRBV5-6
cdr3_aa: ASRRQGSPAGNIQY; v_call: TRBV11-3
cdr3_aa: ASSYRGQGATGELF; v_call: TRBV11-3
cdr3_aa: ARVVISTDTQY; v_call: TRBV19